A single sample is the source of the 17 T cell receptor beta chains below, sequenced in a study of T cell responses to AZD1222 COVID-19 vaccine (dated by TCRdb to the early 2020s). The library relied on the immunoSEQ multiplex PCR assay. TCRdb took this table from immuneACCESS and kept in-frame rearrangements with V and J called. Such tables lack part of the clones; where checked against another copy, unresolved V genes explain under half of the gap, and the rest is unexplained. The sample profile shows some 150,000 clones; 70% to 90% of them were found once. Of the sample, around 8% is held by the ten largest clones. Per the publication, the time point label means: baseline before first vaccination. The sample was peripheral blood, taken on day 0 of AZD1222 vaccination. Receptors were obtained from an adult in good health.

The chain has TRBV19 and TRBJ1-4; D is ambiguous. V lost 1 base and J lost 8, with 8 bases in between. This CDR3 is built from 13 residues. CDR1 is LNHDA, CDR2 SQIVND, per germline (reference sequence). The CDR3 spells CASSIGLTEKLFF. In DNA form, the CDR3 reads TGTGCCAGTAGTATAGGACTTACCGAAAAACTGTTTTTT.

CDR3 sequence: CASSGGKGGNQPQHF. As DNA, the CDR3 is TGTGCCAGTTCGGGGGGCAAAGGTGGCAATCAGCCCCAGCATTTT. The V gene is TRBV27, the J gene TRBJ1-5, with D possibly being TRBD1 (6 bases). The length of the CDR3 is 15 residues. Germline CDR1 reads MNHEY; CDR2 reads SMNVEV (reference sequence). V was pared by 9 bases and J by 2 bases, with 17 bases between.

The rearrangement uses TRBV13 and TRBJ2-2; 13 nucleotides align to TRBD2. The CDR3 has 16 residues. The V segment lost 3 bases and the J segment 7 bases; nucleotides outside the gene matches: 5. Germline assignment: CDR1 PRHDT and CDR2 FYEKMQ (reference sequence). CDR3 bases: TGTGCCAGCAGCTTTGGACTAGCGGGAGCGAACGGGGAGCTGTTTTTT. Translated, it gives CASSFGLAGANGELFF.

This clone has ten or more counts. The rearrangement links TRBV19 to TRBJ2-7; the D gene is possibly TRBD1 (6 bases). The CDR3 spans 13 residues. The germline V and J ends were trimmed by 7 bases and 5 bases, with 15 bases remaining between them. Germline V gives CDR1 LNHDA, CDR2 SQIVND (reference sequence). The CDR3 loop is CASMRTRGHEQYF. Here the CDR3 DNA reads TGTGCCAGTATGCGGACCAGGGGACACGAGCAGTACTTC.

J is TRBJ1-2 and V is TRBV9, with D uncertain. Germline lookup yields CDR1 SGDLS and CDR2 YYNGEE. The CDR3 runs to 14 residues. V lost 0 bases and J lost 3, with 9 bases in between. The CDR3 DNA sequence: TGTGCCAGCAGCGTAGGTCAATGGGACTATGGCTACACCTTC. Residues: CASSVGQWDYGYTF.

This chain links TRBV7-8 with TRBJ1-6; weak D call: TRBD1 (6 bases). V lost 3 bases to trimming and J lost 7 bases, with 19 bases between them. CDR3 size: 17 residues. CDR1 and CDR2 (germline): SGHVS, FQNEAQ. The DNA for the CDR3 is TGTGCCAGCAGCTTCCTAAATCCGGGGGCCGTGAATTCACCCCTCCACTTT. Amino acid sequence: CASSFLNPGAVNSPLHF.

CDR3 protein: CASSGGAIYNEQFF. The CDR3 DNA reads as TGTGCCAGCTCAGGGGGCGCGATCTACAATGAGCAGTTCTTC. The J gene is TRBJ2-1, the V gene TRBV18; perhaps TRBD1 as D (6 bases). Germline CDR1 is KGHSH and CDR2 is LQKENI. CDR3 size: 14 residues. V was pared by 5 bases and J by 3 bases, with 11 bases between.

The gene calls are TRBV19 and TRBJ2-7; the match to TRBD2 covers 9 bases. Per the germline V gene, CDR1 is LNHDA and CDR2 is SQIVND (reference sequence). This CDR3 comprises 13 residues. V was clipped by 4 bases and J by 5 bases; unmatched bases: 3. The CDR3 DNA reads as TGTGCCAGTAGTAAGATAGCGGGAGACGAGCAGTACTTC. Encoded protein: CASSKIAGDEQYF.

The chain combines TRBV28 with TRBJ2-7, with TRBD1 matching over 8 bases. In germline, CDR1 is MDHEN, CDR2 SYDVKM. The V gene end was trimmed by 7 bases and the J gene end by 1 base; junction bases not matched to a gene: 9. The CDR3 length is 15 residues. CDR3 in DNA: TGTGCCAGCACCGCTCCAGGGGGCAGTTCCTACGAGCAGTACTTC. Translating it yields CASTAPGGSSYEQYF.

J is TRBJ1-5 and V is TRBV12-5, with a possible D match to TRBD1 (5 bases). Per germline, CDR1 LGHNT and CDR2 FRNRAP. This CDR3 is built from 15 residues. The germline V and J ends were trimmed by 1 base and 2 bases, with 9 bases remaining between them. For the CDR3, the DNA is TGTGCTAGTGGTTTGGGAGGGGCCCGCAATCAGCCCCAGCATTTT. It yields the protein CASGLGGARNQPQHF. The full variable domain, rest sourced from reference TRBV12-5 and TRBJ1-5, is DARVTQTPRHKVTEMGQEVTMRCQPILGHNTVFWYRQTMMQGLELLAYFRNRAPLDDSGMPKDRFSAEMPDATLATLKIQPSEPRDSAVYFCASGLGGARNQPQHFGDGTRLSIL.

The rearrangement uses TRBV2 and TRBJ2-7, with a weak D call TRBD2 (6 bases). Trimming removed 4 bases from V and 5 bases from J, with 15 bases in between. This CDR3 has 14 amino acids. CDR1 SNHLY and CDR2 FYNNEI come from the germline V gene. The CDR3 loop is CASSAFGGGNEQYF. Here the CDR3 DNA reads TGTGCCAGCAGTGCTTTCGGGGGTGGAAACGAGCAGTACTTC.

This chain links TRBV5-1 with TRBJ2-3, with D unresolved. This CDR3 region has 15 residues. Trimming cost V 0 bases and J 2 bases, with 10 bases left between them. Germline CDR1 and CDR2: SGHRS and YFSETQ. The CDR3 here is CASSLEHTFTDTQYF. Here the CDR3 DNA reads TGCGCCAGCAGCTTGGAGCACACCTTCACAGATACGCAGTATTTT.

This clone has just one count. The chain uses TRBV10-3 and TRBJ1-1, with D tentatively TRBD1 (5 bases). The CDR3 is 14 amino acids. Looked up from germline, CDR1 is ENHRY and CDR2 is SYGVKD. Trimming shortened V by 6 bases and J by 1 base, and 12 bases separated the two germline ends. CDR3: CAIRRPGQNTEAFF. For the CDR3, the DNA is TGTGCCATCAGAAGACCTGGACAGAACACTGAAGCTTTCTTT.

V and J are TRBV29-1 and TRBJ1-1; tentative D call: TRBD1 (6 bases). Looked up from germline, CDR1 is SQVTM and CDR2 is ANQGSEA. The CDR3 runs 13 residues. V lost 7 bases, J lost 1 base, and 13 bases lay in between. The CDR3 region has the DNA TGCAGCGGGCAGGGGACTAGGAACACTGAAGCTTTCTTT. Encoded protein: CSGQGTRNTEAFF. Full variable domain (remainder filled in from reference TRBV29-1 and TRBJ1-1): SAVISQKPSRDICQRGTSLTIQCQVDSQVTMMFWYRQQPGQSLTLIATANQGSEATYESGFVIDKFPISRPNLTFSTLTVSNMSPEDSSIYLCSGQGTRNTEAFFGQGTRLTVV.

V is TRBV5-6 and J is TRBJ1-1; 7 bases align to TRBD1. CDR1 and CDR2 (germline): SGHDT, YYEEEE. The junction had 6 bases not matched to a gene; V was cut back by 4 bases and J by 3 bases. The CDR3 extends over 14 amino acids. The chain's CDR3 is CASSPIQGYTEAFF. The CDR3 DNA follows: TGTGCCAGCAGCCCGATACAGGGGTACACTGAAGCTTTCTTT.

The chain has TRBV29-1 and TRBJ2-3; possibly TRBD2 for D (5 bases). Germline values: CDR1 SQVTM, CDR2 ANQGSEA. V shed 7 bases and J shed 1 base, with 6 bases lying between them. The length of the CDR3 is 11 residues. The CDR3 sequence: CSGGGTDTQYF. In nucleotides, the CDR3 is TGCAGCGGGGGAGGCACAGATACGCAGTATTTT.

The V gene is TRBV7-9, the J gene TRBJ1-4; 7 bases agree with TRBD1. The V gene end was trimmed by 5 bases and the J gene end by 8 bases; junction bases not matched to a gene: 14. This CDR3 region has 16 residues. CDR1 and CDR2 from the germline V gene are SEHNR and FQNEAQ (reference sequence). CDR3 coding DNA: TGTGCCAGCAGCCCAGCACTAACAGGGGTCGGGGAAAAACTGTTTTTT. The encoded protein is CASSPALTGVGEKLFF.